Listed below are T cell receptor beta chains from one sample, sequenced in a study of blood T cell repertoires in COVID-19. The protocol was immunoSEQ multiplex PCR, while the TCRdb copy is restricted to in-frame clones and leaves out a portion. The table includes more than 150,000 clones, roughly 87% detected once. The sequencing sample was made of PBMCs or T cells enriched from blood (not recorded which). These receptors came from a man aged 45-60 years who had recovered from COVID-19. Both conserved end residues are part of each CDR3. The order of the fields is J gene, V gene, CDR3 protein.

J gene: TRBJ2-7
V gene: TRBV1
CDR3 protein: CTSSQIQAHEQYF

J gene: TRBJ1-1
V gene: TRBV12-3/TRBV12-4
CDR3 protein: CASRRQLNTEAFF

J gene: TRBJ1-3
V gene: TRBV5-1
CDR3 protein: CASSLTGPAGNTIYF

J gene: TRBJ1-3
V gene: TRBV5-5
CDR3 protein: CASSWNPGHSGNTIYF

J gene: TRBJ2-3
V gene: TRBV6-6
CDR3 protein: CASSYSRLAGADTQYF

J gene: TRBJ1-1
V gene: TRBV10-3
CDR3 protein: CAISESPGRAEAFF

J gene: TRBJ1-1
V gene: TRBV29-1
CDR3 protein: CSVGTGGRTEAFF

J gene: TRBJ2-2
V gene: TRBV5-1
CDR3 protein: CASSLEGQLGAGELFF

J gene: TRBJ1-5
V gene: TRBV27
CDR3 protein: CASSLSGQGEPQHF

J gene: TRBJ1-5
V gene: TRBV28
CDR3 protein: CASSLSPRGQPQHF

J gene: TRBJ2-7
V gene: TRBV7-2
CDR3 protein: CASSSSIGLFYEQYF

J gene: TRBJ1-2
V gene: TRBV6-5
CDR3 protein: CASSIRDSNYGYTF

J gene: TRBJ1-2
V gene: TRBV28
CDR3 protein: CASSEGGYTF

J gene: TRBJ1-2
V gene: TRBV20-1
CDR3 protein: CSARWGVGYTF